Given below is one TCR beta chain in context. Trimming cost V 7 bases and J 4 bases; bases outside gene matches: 14. The CDR3 loop spans 15 amino acids. The germline CDR1 and CDR2 sequences are SGHRS and YFSETQ. This record comes from a study of PD-L1 blockade in urothelial cancer. Generated by immunoSEQ multiplex PCR, the TCRdb table keeps only in-frame clones and is missing some. The repertoire holds approximately 24,000 clones, with 87% as singletons. Patients were living with locally advanced or metastatic urothelial carcinoma. The study collected 1 to 8 samples per patient, pretreatment and on-treatment.

The rearrangement links TRBV5-1 to TRBJ2-7; 7 nucleotides match TRBD1. The clonotype originates from a man aged 50 or older with urothelial cancer. The material sequenced was PBMCs, taken around atezolizumab (anti-PD-L1) treatment. CDR3 DNA sequence: TGCGCCAGCCACGCCGGGCGACAGGGTTTGTACGAGCAGTACTTC. Its translation is CASHAGRQGLYEQYF.